The 19 T cell receptor beta chains below were found in one sample sequenced in a study of blood T cell repertoires in COVID-19. Sequenced by immunoSEQ multiplex PCR; TCRdb stores in-frame clones only, minus some. The sample lists around 260,000 clones, about 87% occurring once. Specimen: peripheral blood. All receptors come from a woman in her sixties with COVID-19, enrolled during active disease.

The chain carries TRBV14 and TRBJ2-1, with D maybe TRBD1 (8 bases). Germline V gene lookup returns CDR1 SGHDN and CDR2 FVKESK. The length of the CDR3 is 14 residues. The V gene lost 4 bases and the J gene lost 9 bases, with 16 bases spanning the gap. The CDR3 nucleotides read TGTGCCAGCAGCCCGAGGACAGGGAGGGCTGAGCAGTTCTTC. It translates to CASSPRTGRAEQFF.

The genes are TRBV5-4 and TRBJ2-5; 7 bases match TRBD1. In germline, CDR1 is SGHNT, CDR2 YYREEE (reference sequence). V gave up 1 base and J gave up 1 base; unmatched junction bases: 1. The CDR3 is 14 residues long. CDR3 sequence: CASSLWDSQETQYF. CDR3 bases: TGTGCCAGCAGCTTGTGGGACAGCCAAGAGACCCAGTACTTC.

The V gene is TRBV2, the J gene TRBJ2-7; the match to TRBD1 covers 8 bases. This CDR3 spans 15 amino acids. CDR1 is SNHLY and CDR2 is FYNNEI in the germline V gene. Unmatched junction bases numbered 12, after V lost 8 bases and J lost 3 bases. CDR3 in DNA: TGTGCCAGCGGACAGGGACGGAGGGTCGACTACGAGCAGTACTTC. This codes for CASGQGRRVDYEQYF.

DNA for the CDR3: TGTGCCAGCAGCGTAGCCCTCTCCCCCCGAGGACTAGCGGAGAACACAGATACGCAGTATTTT. It yields the protein CASSVALSPRGLAENTDTQYF. The gene calls are TRBV9 and TRBJ2-3, with 10 bases lining up with TRBD2. The CDR3 extends over 21 amino acids. Germline V gene data show CDR1 as SGDLS and CDR2 as YYNGEE. V lost 0 bases to trimming and J lost 2 bases; unmatched junction nucleotides: 18.

The V gene is TRBV21-1, the J gene TRBJ1-4. TRBV21-1 is a documented pseudogene. The CDR3 sequence is 17 residues long. The CDR3 protein is CASSKGEGGVTNEKLFF. The CDR3 DNA follows: TGTGCCAGCAGCAAAGGAGAGGGAGGGGTCACTAATGAAAAACTGTTTTTT.

This clone occurred once. This chain joins TRBV6-5 and TRBJ1-5; 7 positions match TRBD1. Unmatched junction bases numbered 7, after V lost 6 bases and J lost 2 bases. CDR1 MNHEY and CDR2 SVGAGI come from the germline V gene. The CDR3 has 15 amino acids. Here the CDR3 DNA reads TGTGCCAGCAGGTCAAGGGGGCTTGGCAATCAGCCCCAGCATTTT. Encoded protein: CASRSRGLGNQPQHF.

V is TRBV6-2 or TRBV6-3 and J is TRBJ2-1; D gene ambiguous. Germline-derived CDR1 and CDR2 are MNHEY and SVGEGT. V dropped 4 bases and J dropped 6 bases, with 16 bases sitting between them. The CDR3 runs 15 residues. The CDR3 sequence is CASSFRVNFFNEQFF. The CDR3 bases are TGTGCCAGCAGTTTCCGGGTCAACTTCTTCAATGAGCAGTTCTTC.

A single count supports this clone. CDR3 nucleotide sequence: TGTGCCAGCAGCTTAGCCGCATCGGGACTTTTAGGGGGGGCTAGCACAGATACGCAGTATTTT. It is translated as CASSLAASGLLGGASTDTQYF. J is TRBJ2-3 and V is TRBV7-8, with D possibly matching TRBD2 (7 bases). Germline CDR1 and CDR2: SGHVS and FQNEAQ. Trimming removed 0 bases at V and 0 bases at J, with 25 bases between. The CDR3 has 21 amino acids. Looking up the rest from reference TRBV7-8 and TRBJ2-3 gives the full variable domain: GAGVSQSPRYKVAKRGQDVALRCDPISGHVSLFWYQQALGQGPEFLTYFQNEAQLDKSGLPSDRFFAERPEGSVSTLKIQRTQQEDSAVYLCASSLAASGLLGGASTDTQYFGPGTRLTVL.

The gene calls are TRBV10-3 and TRBJ1-2, with TRBD1 matching over 7 bases. CDR3 length: 13 residues. Germline values: CDR1 ENHRY, CDR2 SYGVKD. The V segment lost 10 bases and the J segment 3 bases; nucleotides outside the gene matches: 8. CDR3 sequence (DNA): TGTGCCAGCGGGCGGGACAGTTACTATGGCTACACCTTC. It codes for CASGRDSYYGYTF.

The V gene is TRBV6-5, the J gene TRBJ1-5, with 8 bases fitting TRBD1. V trimming: 2 bases; J trimming: 7 bases; junction bases outside the gene matches: 10. Per germline, CDR1 MNHEY and CDR2 SVGAGI. The CDR3 totals 16 residues. CDR3 in amino acids: CASSYRYRGVGQPQHF. The CDR3 DNA sequence: TGTGCCAGCAGTTACCGCTACAGGGGGGTAGGGCAGCCCCAGCATTTT.

The V gene is TRBV11-2, the J gene TRBJ2-2; 12 bases are shared with TRBD2. Looked up from germline, CDR1 is SGHAT and CDR2 is FQNNGV. Trimming removed 6 bases from V and 6 bases from J; junction bases left unmatched: 5. The CDR3 sequence is 15 residues long. The CDR3 bases are TGTGCCAGCAGAGCGACTAGCGGGAGACCCGGGGAGCTGTTTTTT. This codes for CASRATSGRPGELFF.

Only a few counts were recorded for this clone. The chain uses TRBV18 and TRBJ2-2, with TRBD1 as a possible D gene (6 bases). Per germline, CDR1 KGHSH and CDR2 LQKENI. V lost 2 bases and J 4 bases, leaving 11 bases between the germline ends. The CDR3 has 15 residues. Here the CDR3 DNA reads TGTGCCAGCTCACCAATGACCAGGGGCACCGGGGAGCTGTTTTTT. This codes for CASSPMTRGTGELFF.

This clone was detected once. V gene TRBV28 combines with J gene TRBJ1-2; tentative D call: TRBD1 (6 bases). This CDR3 contains 14 residues. Germline V gene lookup returns CDR1 MDHEN and CDR2 SYDVKM. V was shortened by 5 bases and J by 3 bases, with 13 bases between the two germline ends. CDR3: CASSPGGIYYGYTF. For the CDR3, the DNA is TGTGCCAGCAGTCCTGGGGGCATCTACTATGGCTACACCTTC.

The gene calls are TRBV9 and TRBJ1-1, with unresolved D. V was shortened by 4 bases and J by 8 bases, with 15 bases between the two germline ends. The CDR3 is 13 amino acids. In germline, CDR1 is SGDLS, CDR2 YYNGEE. The CDR3 nucleotides are TGTGCCAGCAGCACCCAGGTCGGAGGGGAAGCTTTCTTT. This sequence encodes CASSTQVGGEAFF.

Details on this clone: The same CDR3 can be traced to other DNA sequences in this sample. The chain links TRBV12-3 or TRBV12-4 to TRBJ1-2, with D perhaps TRBD1 (6 bases). V was trimmed by 5 bases and J by 2 bases, leaving 9 bases between them. This CDR3 contains 13 residues. The DNA for the CDR3 is TGTGCCAGCAGTCCCAGGGGCAACTATGGCTACACCTTC. It codes for CASSPRGNYGYTF.

This rearrangement joins TRBV9 to TRBJ2-1; TRBD2 matches at 14 bases. The CDR3 is 15 amino acids. The junction had 6 bases not matched to a gene; V was cut back by 4 bases and J by 9 bases. Germline V CDR1 and CDR2: SGDLS, YYNGEE. The CDR3 here is CASSSRLAGGSEQFF. In nucleotides, the CDR3 is TGTGCCAGCAGCTCACGACTAGCGGGAGGGAGTGAGCAGTTCTTC.

The V gene is TRBV6-5, the J gene TRBJ2-7; D remains ambiguous. This CDR3 comprises 14 residues. Germline CDR1 and CDR2: MNHEY and SVGAGI. The V gene lost 0 bases and the J gene lost 5 bases, with 11 bases spanning the gap. The CDR3 DNA reads TGTGCCAGCAGTTACTCGAATACCCGGGACGAGCAGTACTTC. This codes for CASSYSNTRDEQYF.

J is TRBJ2-1 and V is TRBV9; D is perhaps TRBD2 (6 bases). Trimming took 4 bases from V and 0 from J, leaving 14 bases between them. The V gene's germline CDR1 is SGDLS and CDR2 YYNGEE. This CDR3 comprises 16 residues. CDR3 bases: TGTGCCAGCAGCCCCCACTTGGAGGGCTCCTACAATGAGCAGTTCTTC. Translated: CASSPHLEGSYNEQFF. Using reference TRBV9 and TRBJ2-1 for the parts outside the CDR3, the full variable domain is DSGVTQTPKHLITATGQRVTLRCSPRSGDLSVYWYQQSLDQGLQFLIQYYNGEERAKGNILERFSAQQFPDLHSELNLSSLELGDSALYFCASSPHLEGSYNEQFFGPGTRLTVL.

This clone was seen a handful of times. The chain joins TRBV5-1 to TRBJ1-3, with TRBD1 as a possible D gene (5 bases). Trimming removed 0 bases from V and 7 bases from J, with 14 bases in between. The CDR3 loop spans 15 amino acids. Germline V gene sequence: CDR1 SGHRS, CDR2 YFSETQ. CDR3 protein: CASSLVAREANTIYF. CDR3 sequence (DNA): TGCGCCAGCAGCTTGGTAGCCAGGGAAGCTAACACCATATATTTT. Full variable domain (remainder filled in from reference TRBV5-1 and TRBJ1-3): KAGVTQTPRYLIKTRGQQVTLSCSPISGHRSVSWYQQTPGQGLQFLFEYFSETQRNKGNFPGRFSGRQFSNSRSEMNVSTLELGDSALYLCASSLVAREANTIYFGEGSWLTVV.